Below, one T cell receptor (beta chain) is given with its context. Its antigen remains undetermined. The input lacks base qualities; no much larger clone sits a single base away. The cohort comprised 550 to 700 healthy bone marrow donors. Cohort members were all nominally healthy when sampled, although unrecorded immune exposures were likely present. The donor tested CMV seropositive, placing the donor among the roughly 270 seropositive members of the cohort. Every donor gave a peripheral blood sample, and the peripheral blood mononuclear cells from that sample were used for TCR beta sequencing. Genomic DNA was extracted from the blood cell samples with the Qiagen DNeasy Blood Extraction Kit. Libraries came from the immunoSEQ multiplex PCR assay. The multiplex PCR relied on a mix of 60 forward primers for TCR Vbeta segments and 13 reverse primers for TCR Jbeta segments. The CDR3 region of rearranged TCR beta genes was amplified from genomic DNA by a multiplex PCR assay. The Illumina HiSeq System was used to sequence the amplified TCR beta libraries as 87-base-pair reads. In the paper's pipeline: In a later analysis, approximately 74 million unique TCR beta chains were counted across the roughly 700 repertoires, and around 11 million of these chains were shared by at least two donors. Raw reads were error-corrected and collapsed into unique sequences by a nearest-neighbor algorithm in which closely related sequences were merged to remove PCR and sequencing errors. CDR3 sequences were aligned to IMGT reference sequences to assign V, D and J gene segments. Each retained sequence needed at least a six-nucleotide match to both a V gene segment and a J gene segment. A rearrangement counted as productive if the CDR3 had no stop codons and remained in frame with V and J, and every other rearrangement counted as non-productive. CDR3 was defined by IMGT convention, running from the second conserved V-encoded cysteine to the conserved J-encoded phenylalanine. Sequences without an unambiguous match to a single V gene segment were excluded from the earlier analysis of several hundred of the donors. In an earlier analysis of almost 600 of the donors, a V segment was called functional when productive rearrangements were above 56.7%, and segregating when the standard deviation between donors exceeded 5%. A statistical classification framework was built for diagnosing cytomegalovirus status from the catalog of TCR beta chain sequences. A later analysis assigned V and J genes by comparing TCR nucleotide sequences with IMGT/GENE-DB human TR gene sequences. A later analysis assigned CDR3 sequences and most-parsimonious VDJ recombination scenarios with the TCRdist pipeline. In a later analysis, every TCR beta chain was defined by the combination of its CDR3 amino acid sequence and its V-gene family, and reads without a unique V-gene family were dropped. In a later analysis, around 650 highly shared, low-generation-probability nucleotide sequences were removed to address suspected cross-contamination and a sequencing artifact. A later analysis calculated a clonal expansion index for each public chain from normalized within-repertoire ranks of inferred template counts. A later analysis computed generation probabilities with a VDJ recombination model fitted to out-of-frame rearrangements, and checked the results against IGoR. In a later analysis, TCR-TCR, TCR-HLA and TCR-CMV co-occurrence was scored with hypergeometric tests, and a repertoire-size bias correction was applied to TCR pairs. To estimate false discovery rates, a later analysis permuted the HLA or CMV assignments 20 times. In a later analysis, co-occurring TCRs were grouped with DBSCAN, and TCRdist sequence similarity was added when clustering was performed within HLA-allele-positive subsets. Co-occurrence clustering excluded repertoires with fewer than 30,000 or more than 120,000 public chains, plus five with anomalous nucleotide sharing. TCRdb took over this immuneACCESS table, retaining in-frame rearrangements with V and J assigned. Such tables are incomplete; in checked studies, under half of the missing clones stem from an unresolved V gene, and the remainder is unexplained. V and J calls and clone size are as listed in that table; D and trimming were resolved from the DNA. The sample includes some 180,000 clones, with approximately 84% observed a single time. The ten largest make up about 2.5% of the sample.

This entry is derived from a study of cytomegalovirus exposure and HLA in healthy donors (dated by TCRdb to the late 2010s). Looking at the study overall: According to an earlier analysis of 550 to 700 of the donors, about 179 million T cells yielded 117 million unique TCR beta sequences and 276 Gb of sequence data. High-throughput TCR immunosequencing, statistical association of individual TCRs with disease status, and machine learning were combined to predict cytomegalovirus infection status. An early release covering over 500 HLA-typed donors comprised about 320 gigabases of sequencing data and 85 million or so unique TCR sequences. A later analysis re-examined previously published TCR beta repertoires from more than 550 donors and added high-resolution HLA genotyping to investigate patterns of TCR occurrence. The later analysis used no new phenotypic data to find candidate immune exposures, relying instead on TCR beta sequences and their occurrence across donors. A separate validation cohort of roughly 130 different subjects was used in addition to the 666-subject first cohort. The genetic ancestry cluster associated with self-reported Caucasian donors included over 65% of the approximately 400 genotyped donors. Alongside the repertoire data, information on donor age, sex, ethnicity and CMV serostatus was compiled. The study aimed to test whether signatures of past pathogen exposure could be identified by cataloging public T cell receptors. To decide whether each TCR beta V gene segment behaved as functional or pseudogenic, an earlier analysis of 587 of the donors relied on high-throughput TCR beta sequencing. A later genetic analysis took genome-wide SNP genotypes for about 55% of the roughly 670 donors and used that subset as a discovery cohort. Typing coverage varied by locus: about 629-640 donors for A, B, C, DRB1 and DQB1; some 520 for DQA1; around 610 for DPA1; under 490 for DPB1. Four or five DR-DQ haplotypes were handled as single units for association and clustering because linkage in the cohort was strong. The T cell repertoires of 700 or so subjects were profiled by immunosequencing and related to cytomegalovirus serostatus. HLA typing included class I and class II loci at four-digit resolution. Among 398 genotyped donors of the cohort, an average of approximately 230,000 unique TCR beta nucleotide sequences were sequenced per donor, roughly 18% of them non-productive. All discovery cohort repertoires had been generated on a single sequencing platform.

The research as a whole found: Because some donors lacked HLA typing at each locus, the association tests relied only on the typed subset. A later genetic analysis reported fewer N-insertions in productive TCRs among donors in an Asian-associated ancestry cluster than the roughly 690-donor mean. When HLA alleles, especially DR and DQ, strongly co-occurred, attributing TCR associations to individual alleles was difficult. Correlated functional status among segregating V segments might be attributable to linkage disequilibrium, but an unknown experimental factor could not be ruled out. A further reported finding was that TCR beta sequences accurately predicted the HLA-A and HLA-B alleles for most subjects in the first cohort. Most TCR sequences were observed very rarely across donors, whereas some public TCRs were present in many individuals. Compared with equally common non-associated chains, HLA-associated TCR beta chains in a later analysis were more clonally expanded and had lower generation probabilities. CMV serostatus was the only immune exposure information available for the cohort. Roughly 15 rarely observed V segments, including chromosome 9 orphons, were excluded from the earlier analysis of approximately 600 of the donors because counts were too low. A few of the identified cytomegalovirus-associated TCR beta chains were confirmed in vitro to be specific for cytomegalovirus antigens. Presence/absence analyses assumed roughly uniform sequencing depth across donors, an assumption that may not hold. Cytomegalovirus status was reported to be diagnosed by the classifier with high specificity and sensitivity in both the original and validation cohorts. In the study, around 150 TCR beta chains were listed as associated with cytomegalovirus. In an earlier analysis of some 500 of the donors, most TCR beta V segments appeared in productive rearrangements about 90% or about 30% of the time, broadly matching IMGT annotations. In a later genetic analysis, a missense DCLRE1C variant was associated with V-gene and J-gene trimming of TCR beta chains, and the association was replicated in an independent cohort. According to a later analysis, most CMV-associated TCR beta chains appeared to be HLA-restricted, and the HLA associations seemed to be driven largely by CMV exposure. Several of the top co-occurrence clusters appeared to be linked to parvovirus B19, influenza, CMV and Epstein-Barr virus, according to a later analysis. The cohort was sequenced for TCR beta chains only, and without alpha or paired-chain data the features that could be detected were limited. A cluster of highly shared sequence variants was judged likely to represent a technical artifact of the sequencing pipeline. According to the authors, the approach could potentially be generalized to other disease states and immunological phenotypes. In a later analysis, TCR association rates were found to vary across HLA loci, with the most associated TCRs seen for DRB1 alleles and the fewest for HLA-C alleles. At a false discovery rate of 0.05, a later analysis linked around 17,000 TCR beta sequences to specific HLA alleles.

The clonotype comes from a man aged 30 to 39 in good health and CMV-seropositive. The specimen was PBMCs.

The sequenced DNA: TGTGCCAGCAGTTCCCGTGGGCAGCTGAGCACCGGGGAGCTGTTTTTT. Its product reads: CASSSRGQLSTGELFF. Here the chain combines TRBV6-5 and TRBJ2-2, with the D gene not clear enough to name. From the cysteine through the phenylalanine, the CDR3 covers 16 amino acids. The sequence is cut down to CDR3 DNA, 48 bases in frame from base 1. Trimming costs V 4 bases and J 4 bases, and their ends lie 16 bases apart. Per the germline V gene, MNHEY is the CDR1 and SVGAGI is the CDR2.